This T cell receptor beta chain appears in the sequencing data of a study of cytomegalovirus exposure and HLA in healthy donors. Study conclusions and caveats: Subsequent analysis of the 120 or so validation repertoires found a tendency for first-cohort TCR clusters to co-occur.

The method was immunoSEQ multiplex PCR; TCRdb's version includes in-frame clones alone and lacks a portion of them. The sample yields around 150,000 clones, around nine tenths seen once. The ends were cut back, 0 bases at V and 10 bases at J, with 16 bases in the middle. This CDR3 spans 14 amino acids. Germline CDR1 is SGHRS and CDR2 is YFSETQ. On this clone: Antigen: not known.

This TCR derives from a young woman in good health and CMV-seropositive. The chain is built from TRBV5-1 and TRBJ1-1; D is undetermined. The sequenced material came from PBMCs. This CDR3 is CASSLGEGRSGAFF. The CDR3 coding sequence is TGCGCCAGCAGCTTGGGTGAGGGCCGGTCGGGAGCTTTCTTT. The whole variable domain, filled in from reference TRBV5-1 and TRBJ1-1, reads KAGVTQTPRYLIKTRGQQVTLSCSPISGHRSVSWYQQTPGQGLQFLFEYFSETQRNKGNFPGRFSGRQFSNSRSEMNVSTLELGDSALYLCASSLGEGRSGAFFGQGTRLTVV.